Following are 14 T cell receptor beta chains from one sample sequenced in a study of shared clonotypes between healthy human individuals. The assay was immunoSEQ multiplex PCR, and TCRdb's table has in-frame clones only and misses some. The sample contains more than 2 million clones, roughly 93% of which appear only once. Cells designated naive CD8 were CD45RO-negative and were positively selected for CCR7, with terminally differentiated effector memory CD45RA+ cells excluded. Sequencing input: naive CD8+ T cells from PBMCs. The receptors shown here come from a man younger than 35 in good health. Some clones in this sample may be carry-over from other donors' samples.

The chain employs TRBV5-1 and TRBJ1-2; tentatively, D is TRBD1 (6 bases). V dropped 4 bases and J dropped 0 bases, with 13 bases sitting between them. Germline V gene data show CDR1 as SGHRS and CDR2 as YFSETQ. CDR3 length: 15 residues. CDR3 in DNA: TGCGCCAGCAGCCCTCTGGACAGTCCTAACTATGGCTACACCTTC. Translated, it gives CASSPLDSPNYGYTF.

The gene calls are TRBV9 and TRBJ2-7; tentatively, D is TRBD1 or TRBD2 (5 bases each). Germline lookup yields CDR1 SGDLS and CDR2 YYNGEE. Trimming shortened V by 0 bases and J by 4 bases, and 14 bases separated the two germline ends. The CDR3 loop spans 15 amino acids. The CDR3 nucleotides read TGTGCCAGCAGCGTAGATCCCGAGGGGTTTTACGAGCAGTACTTC. As protein: CASSVDPEGFYEQYF.

The V call is TRBV28, the J call TRBJ2-3; 8 bases align to TRBD2. The junction had 7 bases not matched to a gene; V was cut back by 2 bases and J by 12 bases. Germline CDR1 and CDR2: MDHEN and SYDVKM. This CDR3 region has 13 residues. The CDR3 spells CASSLGRRGDQYF. In nucleotides, the CDR3 is TGTGCCAGCAGTTTAGGCAGGCGGGGGGACCAGTATTTT.

The gene calls are TRBV7-9 and TRBJ1-2; D not certain. Looked up from germline, CDR1 is SEHNR and CDR2 is FQNEAQ (reference sequence). Deletions cut 5 bases from V and 2 bases from J, with 15 bases between. The CDR3 totals 15 residues. The CDR3, as DNA: TGTGCCAGCAGCCAAAGCGGGGTGGGGAACTATGGCTACACCTTC. Translation: CASSQSGVGNYGYTF.

V and J are TRBV14 and TRBJ2-2, with D tentatively TRBD1 (6 bases). CDR1 SGHDN and CDR2 FVKESK come from the germline V gene. The V gene lost 5 bases and the J gene lost 0 bases, with 13 bases spanning the gap. CDR3 size: 16 residues. The chain's CDR3 is CASSAGTYANTGELFF. In DNA form, the CDR3 reads TGTGCCAGCAGCGCCGGGACATACGCGAACACCGGGGAGCTGTTTTTT.

The J gene is TRBJ1-1, the V gene TRBV12-2. TRBV12-2 is a recognized pseudogene. The CDR3 loop spans 16 amino acids. Here the CDR3 reads CASRNDRDPEPTEAFF. CDR3 DNA: TGTGCAAGTCGCAATGACCGGGACCCAGAACCCACTGAAGCTTTCTTT.

There are a few counts of this clone. The J gene is TRBJ1-1, the V gene TRBV2; D uncertain. This CDR3 region has 12 residues. Trimming cost V 6 bases and J 3 bases, with 8 bases left between them. Germline assignment: CDR1 SNHLY and CDR2 FYNNEI. The CDR3 protein is CASSGIDTEAFF. The CDR3 DNA sequence: TGTGCCAGCAGCGGCATAGACACTGAAGCTTTCTTT. Drawing the rest from reference TRBV2 and TRBJ1-1, the complete variable domain is EPEVTQTPSHQVTQMGQEVILRCVPISNHLYFYWYRQILGQKVEFLVSFYNNEISEKSEIFDDQFSVERPDGSNFTLKIRSTKLEDSAMYFCASSGIDTEAFFGQGTRLTVV.

The rearrangement links TRBV7-3 to TRBJ2-5; D gene unclear. V was cut by 3 bases and J by 5 bases, with 16 bases left in between. The germline V gene encodes CDR1 SGHTA and CDR2 FQGTGA. The CDR3 runs to 15 residues. CDR3 sequence (DNA): TGTGCCAGCAGCTTGTTACGGGCCCAAGGGGAGACCCAGTACTTC. Protein product: CASSLLRAQGETQYF.

In this sample, this clone turned up once. The V gene is TRBV4-1, the J gene TRBJ1-2; perhaps TRBD1 as D (6 bases). CDR3 length: 17 amino acids. The V gene's germline CDR1 is MGHRA and CDR2 YSYEKL. V lost 4 bases and J 4 bases, leaving 22 bases between the germline ends. CDR3 DNA: TGCGCCAGCAGCCCAGCCCGGGACATGGGGTTACGCTATGGCTACACCTTC. This sequence encodes CASSPARDMGLRYGYTF.

About this clone itself: Other DNA sequences within the sample encode an identical CDR3. The chain joins TRBV4-1 to TRBJ2-7, with a possible D match to TRBD2 (5 bases). Trimming removed 3 bases at V and 2 bases at J, with 11 bases between. This CDR3 has 14 amino acids. Per the germline V gene, CDR1 is MGHRA and CDR2 is YSYEKL. As DNA, the CDR3 is TGCGCCAGCAGCCAGGCGGGCGCTACCTACGAGCAGTACTTC. This encodes CASSQAGATYEQYF.

Here the CDR3 DNA reads TGCGCCAGCAGCCAAACTTACAGGGGGGGGAATGAGCAGTTCTTC. Protein sequence: CASSQTYRGGNEQFF. This chain joins TRBV4-1 and TRBJ2-1; D possibly corresponds to TRBD1 (8 bases). The CDR3 covers 15 residues. Germline CDR1 MGHRA, CDR2 YSYEKL. V was cut by 2 bases and J by 7 bases, with 15 bases left in between.

In its sample, this clone was seen once. This rearrangement joins TRBV4-1 to TRBJ2-5; 9 nucleotides line up with TRBD2. V trimming: 4 bases; J trimming: 4 bases; junction bases outside the gene matches: 7. Germline lookup yields CDR1 MGHRA and CDR2 YSYEKL. The CDR3 covers 15 residues. The CDR3 DNA reads as TGCGCCAGCAGCCTTCTCGGACTAGCGACAGAGACCCAGTACTTC. Protein sequence: CASSLLGLATETQYF.

This clone was detected once. The rearrangement joins TRBV19 to TRBJ1-1; D possibly corresponds to TRBD1 (6 bases). Germline lookup yields CDR1 LNHDA and CDR2 SQIVND (reference sequence). Trimming removed 7 bases from V and 1 base from J, with 13 bases in between. The length of the CDR3 is 14 residues. The chain's CDR3 is CASTLLQGNTEAFF. The CDR3 DNA reads TGTGCCAGTACCTTGCTACAGGGGAACACTGAAGCTTTCTTT.

CDR3 protein: CASSYGRGTGQPQHF. DNA of the CDR3: TGTGCCAGCAGCTACGGCAGGGGTACAGGTCAGCCCCAGCATTTT. V is TRBV7-2 and J is TRBJ1-5; possible D gene TRBD1, 6 bases. V dropped 4 bases and J dropped 6 bases, with 16 bases sitting between them. The CDR3 is 15 residues long. Germline assignment: CDR1 SGHTA and CDR2 FQGNSA.